This T cell receptor beta chain stems from a study of cytomegalovirus exposure and HLA in healthy donors. Study-level background: Among the 398 genotyped donors, approximately 82% were placed in the Caucasian-associated ancestry cluster.

Primers for the PCR totalled 60 Vbeta and 13 Jbeta. Assay used: immunoSEQ multiplex PCR; TCRdb lists only in-frame clones, some missing. The sample carries 150,000 to 160,000 clones, about 85% recorded once. Trimming stripped 2 bases from V and 2 bases from J, with 10 bases between. The length of the CDR3 is 14 residues. Germline V lookup: CDR1 SGHRS, CDR2 YFSETQ. A remark on this clone: Antigen unknown.

Study outcomes and limitations: The majority of TCR sequences were rare, yet some public TCRs appeared in many donors. When analyzed later, a missense DCLRE1C variant was found to be linked to TCR beta V- and J-gene trimming. CMV serostatus was the sole immune exposure data available.

This clonotype was sampled from a woman aged 18-29 years in good health and CMV-seronegative. Sequenced sample: PBMCs. The chain has TRBV5-1 and TRBJ2-5, with D perhaps TRBD1 (5 bases). In nucleotides, the CDR3 is TGCGCCAGCAGCTTTTCTGGGGCTCAAGAGACCCAGTACTTC. Translation gives CASSFSGAQETQYF. The complete variable domain, with remaining parts taken from reference TRBV5-1 and TRBJ2-5, reads KAGVTQTPRYLIKTRGQQVTLSCSPISGHRSVSWYQQTPGQGLQFLFEYFSETQRNKGNFPGRFSGRQFSNSRSEMNVSTLELGDSALYLCASSFSGAQETQYFGPGTRLLVL.